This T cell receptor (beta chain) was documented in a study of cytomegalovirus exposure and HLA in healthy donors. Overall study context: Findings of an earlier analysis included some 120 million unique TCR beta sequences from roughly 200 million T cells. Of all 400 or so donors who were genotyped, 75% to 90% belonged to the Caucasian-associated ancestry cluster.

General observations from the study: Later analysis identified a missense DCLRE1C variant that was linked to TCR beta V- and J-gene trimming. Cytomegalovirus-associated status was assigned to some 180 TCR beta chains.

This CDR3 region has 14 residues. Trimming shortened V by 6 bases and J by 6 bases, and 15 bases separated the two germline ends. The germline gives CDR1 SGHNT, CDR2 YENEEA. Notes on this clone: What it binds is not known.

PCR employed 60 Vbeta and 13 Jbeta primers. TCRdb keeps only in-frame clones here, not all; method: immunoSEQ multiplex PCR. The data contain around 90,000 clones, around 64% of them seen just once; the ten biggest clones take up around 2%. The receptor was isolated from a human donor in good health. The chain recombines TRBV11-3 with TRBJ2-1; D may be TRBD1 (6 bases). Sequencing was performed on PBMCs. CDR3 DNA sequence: TGTGCCAGCAGTCGACGACAGGTCGGCAATGAGCAGTTCTTC. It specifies CASSRRQVGNEQFF.